A single sample gave rise to the 23 T cell receptor beta chains below, sequenced in a study of shared clonotypes between healthy human individuals. Data came from immunoSEQ multiplex PCR; TCRdb stores just in-frame clones and leaves some out. The sample has 470,000 or so clones; roughly 80% are singletons. Sequencing used PBMCs. The receptor set was obtained from a woman aged 40 to 55 in good health. Some clones in this sample may be carry-over from other donors' samples.

The chain links TRBV2 to TRBJ2-2; 9 nucleotides line up with TRBD1. This CDR3 spans 15 amino acids. The V segment lost 5 bases and the J segment 3 bases; nucleotides outside the gene matches: 4. Germline-derived CDR1 and CDR2 are SNHLY and FYNNEI. CDR3 sequence: CASSPGTGHTGELFF. The CDR3 bases are TGTGCCAGCAGTCCCGGGACAGGGCACACCGGGGAGCTGTTTTTT. Combining the CDR3 with reference TRBV2 and TRBJ2-2 gives the whole variable domain EPEVTQTPSHQVTQMGQEVILRCVPISNHLYFYWYRQILGQKVEFLVSFYNNEISEKSEIFDDQFSVERPDGSNFTLKIRSTKLEDSAMYFCASSPGTGHTGELFFGEGSRLTVL.

V gene TRBV11-2 combines with J gene TRBJ2-7; 8 bases map to TRBD1. CDR1 and CDR2 (germline): SGHAT, FQNNGV. This CDR3 has 15 residues. The V and J ends lost 1 base and 4 bases, in that order; junction bases with no gene match: 6. The CDR3 spells CASSLASDRVYEQYF. DNA of the CDR3: TGTGCCAGCAGCTTAGCGTCGGACAGGGTATACGAGCAGTACTTC.

The CDR3 DNA reads TGTGCCAGCAGCCAGGGGACTAGCGGGAGTACGCGGGAGACCCAGTACTTC. Translation: CASSQGTSGSTRETQYF. V and J are TRBV4-2 and TRBJ2-5; 14 bases fit TRBD2. Germline-derived CDR1 and CDR2 are LGHNA and YNFKEQ. After removal of 3 bases from V and 5 bases from J, the junction contained 8 bases not matched to a gene. The CDR3 is 17 amino acids.

The rearrangement links TRBV7-2 to TRBJ2-7, with 10 bases fitting TRBD2. CDR1 is SGHTA and CDR2 is FQGNSA in the germline V gene. The CDR3 loop spans 13 amino acids. Unmatched junction bases numbered 6, after V lost 5 bases and J lost 8 bases. The CDR3 DNA is TGTGCCAGCAGCGCAGCGGGAGGGCCTAAGCAGTACTTC. It is translated as CASSAAGGPKQYF.

About this clone itself: With only one base between it and a far larger clone, this is likely a read error. The same CDR3 is also encoded by other DNA sequences in this sample. This rearrangement joins TRBV5-1 to TRBJ1-1; D unresolved. The germline CDR1 and CDR2 sequences are SGHRS and YFSETQ. This CDR3 is 14 amino acids long. The DNA for the CDR3 is TGCGCCAGCAGCTTGGGCGGAATGAACACTGAAGCCTTCTTT. It encodes CASSLGGMNTEAFF.

This clone was seen just once. The rearrangement uses TRBV10-3 and TRBJ2-7; the D is unclear. CDR1 is ENHRY and CDR2 is SYGVKD in the germline V gene. With 8 bases removed from V and 5 bases from J, the gap between germline ends came to 4 bases. The CDR3 extends over 9 amino acids. This chain's CDR3 is CAIPNEQYF. CDR3 nucleotide sequence: TGTGCCATCCCGAACGAGCAGTACTTC.

J is TRBJ1-4 and V is TRBV6-6, with TRBD1 identical over 9 bases. The V segment lost 6 bases and the J segment 8 bases; nucleotides outside the gene matches: 13. Germline V gene lookup returns CDR1 MNHNY and CDR2 SVGAGI (reference sequence). The CDR3 has 16 amino acids. The CDR3 DNA sequence: TGTGCCAGCAGACCCGGGACAGGGTCGCGGAAAGAAAAACTGTTTTTT. This translates into CASRPGTGSRKEKLFF.

This chain joins TRBV28 and TRBJ2-3, with D hard to call. The CDR3 contains 12 residues. With 8 bases removed from V and 0 bases from J, the gap between germline ends came to 6 bases. Germline CDR1 reads MDHEN; CDR2 reads SYDVKM. CDR3 DNA: TGTGCCAGCGAAGGGAGCACAGATACGCAGTATTTT. Encoded protein: CASEGSTDTQYF.

This chain uses TRBV5-8 with TRBJ1-4, with D tentatively TRBD1 (5 bases). The germline V gene encodes CDR1 SGHTS and CDR2 YDEGEE. The CDR3 consists of 14 residues. Between the trimmed V and J ends, which lost 1 base and 6 bases, there was a span of 10 bases. The CDR3 bases are TGTGCCAGCAGCTTGTGGGGCAAGGATGAAAAACTGTTTTTT. This gives the protein CASSLWGKDEKLFF.

This clone was seen once. Other DNA sequences in this sample translate to the same CDR3. CDR3 sequence: CASSFPNQPQHF. CDR3 bases: TGTGCCAGCAGTTTCCCTAATCAGCCCCAGCATTTT. The chain links TRBV28 to TRBJ1-5; D call uncertain. CDR1 is MDHEN, CDR2 SYDVKM, per germline. With 3 bases removed from V and 4 bases from J, the gap between germline ends came to 4 bases. This CDR3 spans 12 amino acids.

The chain carries TRBV30 and TRBJ1-5, with 8 bases fitting TRBD1. The trim removed 5 bases at V and 9 bases at J, leaving 12 bases unmatched. The CDR3 is 14 amino acids. Germline V lookup: CDR1 GTSNPN, CDR2 SVGIG (reference sequence). Written as DNA, the CDR3 is TGTGCCTGGGGGCAGCGGACAGGGAAGGGGCCCCAGCATTTT. Protein: CAWGQRTGKGPQHF.

This clone came up a few times. Given a far larger clone just one base away, this is likely a sequencing read error. Other DNA sequences within the sample encode an identical CDR3. The chain employs TRBV30 and TRBJ1-4; 7 bases line up with TRBD1. CDR1 GTSNPN and CDR2 SVGIG come from the germline V gene (reference sequence). The CDR3 contains 15 residues. The CDR3 here is CAWGPQTGLREKLFF. The CDR3 region has the DNA TGTGCATGGGGCCCCCAGACAGGGCTTAGGGAAAAACTGTTTTTT.

The chain combines TRBV4-2 with TRBJ2-7, with D uncertain. This CDR3 comprises 11 residues. The V gene lost 5 bases and the J gene lost 6 bases, with 8 bases spanning the gap. The germline V gene encodes CDR1 LGHNA and CDR2 YNFKEQ. CDR3 loop: CASSLGFEQYF. CDR3 sequence (DNA): TGTGCCAGCAGCTTAGGTTTCGAGCAGTACTTC.

On this clone: The same CDR3 can be traced to other DNA sequences in this sample. This chain joins TRBV28 and TRBJ2-1; D uncertain. Trimming cost V 7 bases and J 4 bases, with 8 bases left between them. CDR3 length equals 12 residues. Germline CDR1 reads MDHEN; CDR2 reads SYDVKM. CDR3 protein: CASTGLYNEQFF. The DNA for the CDR3 is TGTGCCAGCACGGGTCTTTACAATGAGCAGTTCTTC.

This clone was recorded only once. CDR3 nucleotide sequence: TGTGCCACCAGCGCAAGGAGGGCTAGCGGGAGGTTGAATGAGCAGTTCTTC. This codes for CATSARRASGRLNEQFF. J is TRBJ2-1 and V is TRBV15, with 11 nucleotides matching TRBD2. This CDR3 is built from 17 residues. Trimming at V came to 5 bases and at J to 7 bases, leaving 13 bases not matched to a gene. Germline CDR1 and CDR2: LNHNV and YYDKDF (reference sequence).

As concerns this clone: Other DNA variants within this sample encode the same CDR3. The chain is built from TRBV28 and TRBJ2-7, with a possible D match to TRBD2 (6 bases). This CDR3 has 14 amino acids. V dropped 1 base and J dropped 2 bases, with 9 bases sitting between them. Germline V lookup: CDR1 MDHEN, CDR2 SYDVKM. CDR3 sequence reads: CASSLLGGTYEQYF. In nucleotides, the CDR3 is TGTGCCAGCAGTTTATTAGGCGGGACCTACGAGCAGTACTTC.

Remarks on this clone: The likely explanation is a read error, given a far larger clone one base away. The identical CDR3 is also encoded by other nucleotide sequences in the sample. V and J are TRBV5-1 and TRBJ2-7; D gene ambiguous. V lost 0 bases and J 0 bases, leaving 10 bases between the germline ends. CDR1 is SGHRS, CDR2 YFSETQ, per germline. CDR3 length: 15 residues. In DNA, the CDR3 is TGCGCCAGCAGCTTGGTGGCCCAAAGCTCCTACGAGCAGTACTTC. Residues: CASSLVAQSSYEQYF.

The chain employs TRBV28 and TRBJ1-2; 9 bases are a match to TRBD1. Germline CDR1 reads MDHEN; CDR2 reads SYDVKM. V was clipped by 8 bases and J by 7 bases; unmatched bases: 8. The CDR3 consists of 13 residues. CDR3 protein: CASWDRVRPGYTF. The DNA for the CDR3 is TGTGCCAGCTGGGACAGGGTACGGCCTGGCTACACCTTC.

The chain links TRBV27 to TRBJ1-2; D perhaps matches TRBD1 (5 bases). CDR3 size: 15 residues. V was trimmed by 6 bases and J by 0 bases, leaving 14 bases between them. CDR1 and CDR2 (germline): MNHEY, SMNVEV (reference sequence). The CDR3 region has the DNA TGTGCCAGCAGAGGTAGTAGGGGCGCTAACTATGGCTACACCTTC. Translated: CASRGSRGANYGYTF.

V gene TRBV5-1 combines with J gene TRBJ1-1; D unresolved. V dropped 2 bases and J dropped 4 bases, with 6 bases sitting between them. The CDR3 totals 12 residues. The germline CDR1 and CDR2 sequences are SGHRS and YFSETQ. In DNA form, the CDR3 reads TGCGCCAGCAGCTTTCCTAGCACTGAAGCTTTCTTT. It specifies CASSFPSTEAFF.

This clone appeared a single time. The CDR3 region is CASSHGTGRTDTQYF. DNA for the CDR3: TGTGCCAGCAGCCATGGGACAGGCCGCACAGATACGCAGTATTTT. V usage is TRBV11-3 and J usage is TRBJ2-3, with 8 bases fitting TRBD1. Germline CDR1 reads SGHNT; CDR2 reads YENEEA. The V gene end was trimmed by 5 bases and the J gene end by 1 base; junction bases not matched to a gene: 5. The CDR3 is 15 amino acids.

J is TRBJ1-1 and V is TRBV7-2, with TRBD1 matching 7 bases. The J segment lost 8 bases and the V segment lost 4 bases, leaving 7 bases of the junction unmatched. Germline loops: CDR1 SGHTA, CDR2 FQGNSA. The CDR3 contains 13 residues. DNA for the CDR3: TGTGCCAGCAGCTCTAAGGGGGGACAGGAAGCTTTCTTT. This encodes CASSSKGGQEAFF.

The chain is built from TRBV6-1 and TRBJ1-2, with TRBD1 matching 8 bases. Per the germline V gene, CDR1 is MNHNS and CDR2 is SASEGT. The CDR3 covers 15 residues. J gave up 5 bases and V 1 base, and 6 bases lay outside the gene matches. The CDR3 bases are TGTGCCAGCAGTGAAGTTGGGGACAGGTGGTATGGCTACACCTTC. Translating it yields CASSEVGDRWYGYTF.